This T cell receptor beta chain stems from a study of vaccination effects on CD4 cells after COVID-19. The study, taken as a whole, reports: Marked clonal contraction was seen in infection- and vaccine-induced clones late after vaccination.

V was shortened by 7 bases and J by 0 bases, with 14 bases between the two germline ends. CDR1 and CDR2 from the germline V gene are SQVTM and ANQGSEA. This CDR3 is 14 amino acids long. Under the ViraFEST assay, PBMC were stimulated with viral peptide pools so that antigen-specific CD4+ T cells expanded. Sequencing was performed afterwards. Researchers isolated CD4+ T cells once approximately ten days of culture had elapsed. Participants received two doses of either the BNT162b2 or mRNA-1273 vaccine. Wells containing a few million PBMC each were cultured with approximately 10 IU/ml IL-2 and around 10 ug/ml peptides. Sequenced by immunoSEQ multiplex PCR; TCRdb stores in-frame clones only, minus some. The data hold around 24,000 clones, with 81% observed a single time. Of note for this clone: Its antigen is unknown.

This clonotype was sampled from a human donor who received a COVID-19 vaccine. Some clones in this sample may be carry-over from other donors' samples. The chain carries TRBV29-1 and TRBJ2-3, with D unclear. The material was CD4+ T cells from PBMCs cultured with SARS-CoV-2 spike peptides, obtained after COVID-19 vaccination. The CDR3, as DNA: TGCAGCGCCACCCCGGCAGTTAGCACAGATACGCAGTATTTT. This codes for CSATPAVSTDTQYF.